The present T cell receptor (beta chain) was sequenced within a study of control samples from healthy donors and cancer patients. The CDR3 has 13 residues. Trimming took 1 base from V and 6 from J, leaving 9 bases between them. In germline, CDR1 is SNHLY, CDR2 FYNNEI. Clones were sequenced by immunoSEQ multiplex PCR, and TCRdb holds only the in-frame ones, with some missing. The sample contains around 160,000 clones, roughly 93% of which appear only once. The rearrangement links TRBV2 to TRBJ1-1; the D gene is possibly TRBD1 (6 bases). The sequence came from a young man in good health. Specimen: blood. CDR3 nucleotides: TGTGCCAGCAGTGAAGGGACAGAGCCTGAAGCTTTCTTT. Encoded protein: CASSEGTEPEAFF.